One and the same sample provided the 9 T cell receptor beta chains below, sequenced in a study of identical twins. TCRdb redid the calling of the 5' RACE reads with MiXCR, one entry per CDR3 protein. The data contain approximately 350,000 distinct CDR3 sequences, 10% to 15% of them singletons. This sample was also put to use in a study of yellow fever vaccine responses in identical twins.

The sequenced material came from CD8+ T cells sorted from blood. The receptor set was obtained from a woman aged 18-35 years in good health.

This clonotype was seen only a few times. The CDR3 bases are TGTGCCAGCACCCCGGGGGGCCACAGGGATCTCACAGATACGCAGTATTTT. As protein: CASTPGGHRDLTDTQYF. The genes are TRBV28 and TRBJ2-3; the D gene is possibly TRBD2 (7 bases). The V and J ends lost 7 bases and 2 bases respectively, with 22 bases between them. The CDR3 sequence is 17 residues long. CDR1 and CDR2 (germline): MDHEN, SYDVKM.

This sequence joins TRBV7-9 and TRBJ2-5, with a possible D match to TRBD2 (7 bases). This CDR3 has 14 residues. The V and J ends lost 6 bases and 7 bases respectively, with 18 bases between them. Germline V gene sequence: CDR1 SEHNR, CDR2 FQNEAQ (reference sequence). The chain's CDR3 is CASRSGGRAVTQYF. The CDR3 region has the DNA TGTGCCAGCAGGTCCGGGGGGCGGGCCGTGACCCAGTACTTC.

This CDR3 reads CASTTQGTFNQPQHF. CDR3 coding DNA: TGTGCCAGCACAACGCAAGGGACTTTCAATCAGCCCCAGCATTTT. This chain connects TRBV28 to TRBJ1-5; tentatively, D is TRBD1 (5 bases). Trimming pared 7 bases from V and 3 bases from J, leaving 16 bases between. Looked up from germline, CDR1 is MDHEN and CDR2 is SYDVKM. The CDR3 extends over 15 amino acids. Full variable domain (missing parts from reference TRBV28 and TRBJ1-5): DVKVTQSSRYLVKRTGEKVFLECVQDMDHENMFWYRQDPGLGLRLIYFSYDVKMKEKGDIPEGYSVSREKKERFSLILESASTNQTSMYLCASTTQGTFNQPQHFGDGTRLSIL.

J is TRBJ2-2 and V is TRBV6-5; 10 nucleotides line up with TRBD2. The CDR3 extends over 15 amino acids. Germline V gene data show CDR1 as MNHEY and CDR2 as SVGAGI. With 2 bases clipped from V and 7 bases from J, the junction kept 4 bases outside the gene matches. The CDR3 spells CASSYGTSVGGELFF. DNA for the CDR3: TGTGCCAGCAGTTACGGGACTAGCGTCGGCGGGGAGCTGTTTTTT.

This clonotype showed up just a few times. The rearrangement joins TRBV7-8 to TRBJ2-7; tentative D call: TRBD1 (6 bases). Per germline, CDR1 SGHVS and CDR2 FQNEAQ. CDR3 length: 13 amino acids. Between the trimmed V and J ends, which lost 5 bases and 9 bases, there was a span of 17 bases. The CDR3 is CASSQDSLVGQYV. In nucleotides, the CDR3 is TGTGCCAGCAGCCAGGACAGCCTCGTAGGGCAGTACGTC.

This clonotype was observed a handful of times. J is TRBJ2-5 and V is TRBV9, with TRBD2 matching 8 bases. Trimming at V came to 1 base and at J to 5 bases, leaving 4 bases not matched to a gene. This CDR3 has 14 residues. Germline assignment: CDR1 SGDLS and CDR2 YYNGEE. The CDR3 reads CASSVRAGAETQYF. Written as DNA, the CDR3 is TGTGCCAGCAGCGTAAGAGCGGGAGCGGAGACCCAGTACTTC.

The genes are TRBV3-1 and TRBJ2-1, with D perhaps assigned TRBD1 or TRBD2 (7 bases each). V lost 7 bases to trimming and J lost 6 bases, with 19 bases between them. Per the germline V gene, CDR1 is LGHDT and CDR2 is YNNKEL (reference sequence). This CDR3 spans 15 amino acids. CDR3 in DNA: TGTGCCAGCACCAGGGGGAGGGCAGGGGGCAATGAGCAGTTCTTC. Its protein product is CASTRGRAGGNEQFF.

V gene TRBV2 combines with J gene TRBJ1-2, with 7 bases lining up with TRBD1. J lost 7 bases, V lost 0 bases, and 11 bases had no gene match. The CDR3 runs to 16 residues. Germline V lookup: CDR1 SNHLY, CDR2 FYNNEI. The CDR3 coding sequence is TGTGCCAGCAGTGAAGCGCTTCACGACAGGGTCTTTGGCTACACCTTC. Translating gives CASSEALHDRVFGYTF.

This clonotype occurred a few times. The CDR3: CASSAGQGEGYGYTF. The DNA of the CDR3 is TGTGCCAGCAGCGCCGGACAGGGCGAGGGATATGGCTACACCTTC. The rearrangement links TRBV11-2 to TRBJ1-2; TRBD1 matches at 8 bases. V was clipped by 5 bases and J by 5 bases; unmatched bases: 10. CDR1 and CDR2 (germline): SGHAT, FQNNGV. This CDR3 is built from 15 residues. The full variable domain, with the rest looked up from reference TRBV11-2 and TRBJ1-2, is EAGVAQSPRYKIIEKRQSVAFWCNPISGHATLYWYQQILGQGPKLLIQFQNNGVVDDSQLPKDRFSAERLKGVDSTLKIQPAKLEDSAVYLCASSAGQGEGYGYTFGSGTRLTVV.